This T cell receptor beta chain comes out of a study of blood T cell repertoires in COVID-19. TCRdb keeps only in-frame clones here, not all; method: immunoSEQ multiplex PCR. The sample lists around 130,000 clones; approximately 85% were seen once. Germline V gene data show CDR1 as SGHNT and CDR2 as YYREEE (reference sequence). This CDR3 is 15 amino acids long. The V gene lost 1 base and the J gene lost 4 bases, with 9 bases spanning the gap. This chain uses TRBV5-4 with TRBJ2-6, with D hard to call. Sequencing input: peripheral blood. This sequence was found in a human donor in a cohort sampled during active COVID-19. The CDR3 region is CASSLTGSGANVLTF. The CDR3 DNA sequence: TGTGCCAGCAGCTTGACGGGTTCGGGGGCCAACGTCCTGACTTTC.